This T cell receptor (beta chain) stems from a study of T cells after yellow fever vaccination. At the level of the study: The fractions with low cell numbers were processed using SMART-Seq v4 Ultra Low Input. General study points: Abundant contaminating clonotypes from the bulk population could appear in FACS-sorted repertoires.

It was through 5'RACE template switching that TCR cDNA was made, with a universal primer site and UMIs added. TCRdb recomputed calls from the 5' RACE reads with MiXCR, one row per CDR3 protein. The sample lists around 530,000 distinct CDR3 sequences; less than 20% were seen once. CDR3 length: 15 residues. Trimming shortened V by 6 bases and J by 2 bases, and 15 bases separated the two germline ends. Worth noting for this clonotype: Its cognate antigen is unknown.

This clonotype originated in a man aged 18-30 years who received the YFV17D yellow fever vaccine. V and J are TRBV12-3 or TRBV12-4 and TRBJ2-3; no reliable D call. Sequencing was performed on PBMCs, taken about 5 days after the first yellow fever vaccination. The CDR3 coding sequence is TGTGCCAGCAGATTGTCAAGGGATAACACAGATACGCAGTATTTT. Its translation is CASRLSRDNTDTQYF.